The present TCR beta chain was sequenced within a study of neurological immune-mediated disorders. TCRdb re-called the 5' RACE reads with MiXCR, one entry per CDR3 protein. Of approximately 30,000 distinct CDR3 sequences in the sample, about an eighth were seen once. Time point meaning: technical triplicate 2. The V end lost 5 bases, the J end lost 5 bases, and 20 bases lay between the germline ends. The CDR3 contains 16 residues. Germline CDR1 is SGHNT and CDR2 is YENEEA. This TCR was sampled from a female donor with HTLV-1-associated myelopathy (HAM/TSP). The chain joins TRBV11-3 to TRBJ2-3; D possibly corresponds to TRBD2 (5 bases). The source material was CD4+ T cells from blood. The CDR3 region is CASSSAGGGAIDTQYF. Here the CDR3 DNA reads TGTGCCAGCAGCAGCGCTGGAGGTGGAGCAATAGATACGCAGTATTTT. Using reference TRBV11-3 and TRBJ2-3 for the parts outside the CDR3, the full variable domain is EAGVVQSPRYKIIEKKQPVAFWCNPISGHNTLYWYLQNLGQGPELLIRYENEEAVDDSQLPKDRFSAERLKGVDSTLKIQPAELGDSAVYLCASSSAGGGAIDTQYFGPGTRLTVL.